A selection of T cell receptor beta chains follows, all from one sample in a study of blood T cell repertoires in COVID-19. Sequencing was performed with immunoSEQ multiplex PCR; in TCRdb, only in-frame clones are kept and a portion is missing. The table lists 150,000 to 250,000 clones, 70% to 80% of them singletons. Sample: peripheral blood. These receptors were obtained from a middle-aged woman with COVID-19, enrolled during active disease. CDR3s include the opening cysteine and the closing phenylalanine or tryptophan. The order of the fields is V gene, J gene, D gene, clone size, CDR3 DNA, CDR3 protein. D genes are given only for firm matches. Expanded clones get a size class; other rows say once, few or many, or leave the size out.

>TRBV5-5|TRBJ1-6|.|.
TGTGCCAGCAGCTATAGTATTATGGATTCACCCCTCCACTTT
CASSYSIMDSPLHF
>TRBV4-2|TRBJ2-7|.|.
TGTGCCAGCAGCCAGGTTACGGGGTTTTACGAGCAGTACTTC
CASSQVTGFYEQYF
>TRBV6-6|TRBJ2-1|.|.
TGTGCCAGCAGCTCGACTGCCTTCGTCATATTCTTC
CASSSTAFVIFF
>TRBV5-1|TRBJ2-7|.|.
TGCGCCAGACGATTGGAGGGGCCCTACGAGCAGTACTTC
CARRLEGPYEQYF
>TRBV6-5|TRBJ1-2|TRBD1|.
TGTGCCAGCAGTCGACAGGGTCGGGCCTATGGCTACACCTTC
CASSRQGRAYGYTF
>TRBV11-2|TRBJ1-1|.|.
TGTGCCAGCAGCTTAGTTAGGGGCTCCTACACTGAAGCTTTCTTT
CASSLVRGSYTEAFF
>TRBV9|TRBJ2-7|TRBD2|.
TGTGCCAGCGGGCGGGAGTCCTACGAGCAGTACTTC
CASGRESYEQYF
>TRBV5-1|TRBJ1-2|.|.
TGCGCCAGCAGCTTTACTACAGGGTCTTATGGCTACACCTTC
CASSFTTGSYGYTF
>TRBV5-4|TRBJ2-7|.|.
TGTGCCAGCAGCTTGAATAGAAACGAGCAGTACTTC
CASSLNRNEQYF
>TRBV5-5|TRBJ2-5|.|.
TGTGCCAGCAGCCCGGGAGCAAACCCGGGGTTGGAGACCCAGTACTTC
CASSPGANPGLETQYF
>TRBV5-1|TRBJ2-7|.|.
TGCGCCAGCAGCTCGGGACTCCCTGCCTACGAGCAGTACTTC
CASSSGLPAYEQYF
>TRBV29-1|TRBJ2-1|TRBD1|.
TGCAGCGTTGGAGGGACAGTATACAATGAGCAGTTCTTC
CSVGGTVYNEQFF
>TRBV6-4|TRBJ1-6|.|.
TGTGCCAGCAGACTCGACCCCCAGGGGTATAATTCACCCCTCCACTTT
CASRLDPQGYNSPLHF
>TRBV7-6|TRBJ2-2|TRBD1|.
TGTGCCAGCAGCCAGACAGGGCCTGGATGGACCGGGGAGCTGTTTTTT
CASSQTGPGWTGELFF
>TRBV6-4|TRBJ2-1|.|.
TGTGCCAGCAGTCCCTCCCGCCTTACTAAGAATGAGCAGTTCTTC
CASSPSRLTKNEQFF
>TRBV4-2|TRBJ2-3|TRBD2|.
TGTGCCAGCAGCGAGAGTAGCGGGGGGGCAACAGATACGCAGTATTTT
CASSESSGGATDTQYF
>TRBV14|TRBJ1-2|TRBD1|.
TGTGCCAGCAGCCAAGGTGGACAGGGGCTCTATGGCTACACCTTC
CASSQGGQGLYGYTF
>TRBV29-1|TRBJ2-2|.|.
TGCAGCGTTGAGCAGTCGAACACCGGGGAGCTGTTTTTT
CSVEQSNTGELFF
>TRBV5-5|TRBJ2-1|.|.
TGTGCCAGCAGCTGGCTAGGAAGTGAGCAGTTCTTC
CASSWLGSEQFF
>TRBV5-1|TRBJ2-3|TRBD2|.
TGCGCCAGCAGCCTAGGACTAGCGGGAGAACTTACGCAGTATTTT
CASSLGLAGELTQYF
>TRBV2|TRBJ1-3|TRBD1|.
TGTGCCAGCAGGAGGGACAGGCTTTCTGGAAACACCATATATTTT
CASRRDRLSGNTIYF
>TRBV19|TRBJ1-5|TRBD1|.
TGTGCCAGTCTTCCCGGGGGACAGGGTATCAGTCAGCCCCAGCATTTT
CASLPGGQGISQPQHF
>TRBV19|TRBJ1-2|.|.
TGTGCCAGCTCACTCCGGGGAGGTTTCTTCCTCTATGGCTACACCTTC
CASSLRGGFFLYGYTF
>TRBV11-2|TRBJ2-7|TRBD1|.
TGTGCCAGCAGGACGACAGGGGGTAGCTACGAGCAGTACTTC
CASRTTGGSYEQYF
>TRBV10-2|TRBJ2-1|TRBD2|few
TGCGCCACTGTACCCGGGACTAGCGGGAAAGGGAATGAGCAGTTCTTC
CATVPGTSGKGNEQFF
>TRBV5-1|TRBJ2-5|TRBD2|.
TGCGCCAGCAGCCGTAGCGGGGGGGCCAGTGAGACCCAGTACTTC
CASSRSGGASETQYF
>TRBV3-1/TRBV3-2|TRBJ2-5|TRBD2|once
TGTGCCAGCAGCAGTAGGGCGACCCGGGGGCTAGCGGGGGGCTCGCGAGAGACCCAGTACTTC
CASSSRATRGLAGGSRETQYF
>TRBV5-4|TRBJ2-5|TRBD2|.
TGTGCCAGCAGCTTGGGGCTAGCGGGAGAAGAGACCCAGTACTTC
CASSLGLAGEETQYF
>TRBV5-4|TRBJ2-7|.|.
TGTGCCAGCAGCTTGGACAACAGGGCTCAGTACTTC
CASSLDNRAQYF
>TRBV19|TRBJ1-2|.|.
TGTGCCAGTGCTATTACCGGGACAATCAACTATGGCTACACCTTC
CASAITGTINYGYTF
>TRBV5-4|TRBJ1-2|TRBD1|.
TGTGCCAGCAGGACACTAACAGGGGCCAGCTTTTATGGCAAGTATGGCTACACCTTC
CASRTLTGASFYGKYGYTF
>TRBV6-5|TRBJ1-2|.|.
TGTGCCAGCAGTTACAGGGGTCCGGGCTATGGCTACACCTTC
CASSYRGPGYGYTF
>TRBV7-8|TRBJ2-3|.|few
TGTGCCAGCAGCTCGAGCCATACGCAGTATTTT
CASSSSHTQYF
>TRBV7-8|TRBJ2-7|TRBD2|.
TGTGCCAGCAGCTTAGTTCCTAGCGGGAGTATTGGATCCTACGAGCAGTACTTC
CASSLVPSGSIGSYEQYF
>TRBV7-2|TRBJ2-7|.|.
TGTGCCAGCAGCTTAACCGGAGTAACCTACGAGCAGTACTTC
CASSLTGVTYEQYF
>TRBV5-5|TRBJ2-1|.|once
TGTGCCAGCAGCCCGATGGGGCCCTCCTACAATGAGCAGTTCTTC
CASSPMGPSYNEQFF
>TRBV7-2|TRBJ2-5|TRBD2|.
TGTGCCAGCAGCTTATTTGTAGCGGGGGGGAAGTCGTTTAAGACCCAGTACTTC
CASSLFVAGGKSFKTQYF
>TRBV30|TRBJ2-3|TRBD2|.
TGTGCCTGGAGGTCGTGGAGCGGGAGGGTCGGGGATACGCAGTATTTT
CAWRSWSGRVGDTQYF
>TRBV9|TRBJ1-2|.|.
TGTGCCAGCAGCGCCAGACAGCAGCCAAACTATGGCTACACCTTC
CASSARQQPNYGYTF
>TRBV19|TRBJ1-2|.|.
TGTGCCAGTAGCCCCGGGGGAAATTGGGATGGCTACACCTTC
CASSPGGNWDGYTF
>TRBV6-2/TRBV6-3|TRBJ1-1|.|.
TGTGCCAGCAGTATCGGGACACCCATCACTGAAGCTTTCTTT
CASSIGTPITEAFF
>TRBV30|TRBJ1-5|.|.
TGTGCCTGGAGCCGCGAAGCGGATCAGCCCCAGCATTTT
CAWSREADQPQHF
>TRBV19|TRBJ2-1|TRBD2|.
TGTGCCAGTAGCCCAAGAGCGGGGGGCTCCTACAATGAGCAGTTCTTC
CASSPRAGGSYNEQFF
>TRBV6-5|TRBJ2-1|TRBD2|once
TGTGCCAGCTCGGGACTAACAGAGCGGGACGAGCAGTTCTTC
CASSGLTERDEQFF
>TRBV7-9|TRBJ2-3|TRBD1|.
TGTGCCAGCAGCCCGGGGGACCGGACAGGGATGACAGATACGCAGTATTTT
CASSPGDRTGMTDTQYF
>TRBV11-2|TRBJ1-1|TRBD1|.
TGTGCCAGCAGCACCTACAGGGGGCTGAACACTGAAGCTTTCTTT
CASSTYRGLNTEAFF
>TRBV15|TRBJ2-3|TRBD2|.
TGTGCCACCAGCAGAGGAGCGGGGGGAAGAGGTACGCAGTATTTT
CATSRGAGGRGTQYF
>TRBV9|TRBJ2-2|.|.
TGTGCCAGCAGCGTATTAAGGGGCGCGCCAAACACCGGGGAGCTGTTTTTT
CASSVLRGAPNTGELFF
>TRBV4-3|TRBJ2-5|TRBD2|few
TGCGCCAGCAGCCAAGAAGTAGCGGGGGGAATGCTGGAGGAGACCCAGTACTTC
CASSQEVAGGMLEETQYF
>TRBV10-1|TRBJ1-2|TRBD1|.
TGCGCCAGCAGTGGGACAGGAGCTAACTATGGCTACACCTTC
CASSGTGANYGYTF
>TRBV20-1|TRBJ1-1|.|.
TGCAGTGCTAGTCCGCGGACAGACGCTTTCTTT
CSASPRTDAFF
>TRBV14|TRBJ2-2|TRBD1|.
TGTGCCAGCAGTGGGAGATGGGACAGCGGGGAGCTGTTTTTT
CASSGRWDSGELFF
>TRBV6-2/TRBV6-3|TRBJ2-7|.|.
TGTGCCAGCAGTTACTCGCACTCGTTTCCTGAGCAGTACTTC
CASSYSHSFPEQYF
>TRBV7-9|TRBJ1-6|.|.
TGTGCCAGCAGCTCGACAGGACCCCTCCACTTT
CASSSTGPLHF
>TRBV5-1|TRBJ1-2|.|.
TGCGCCAGCAGCTTGGCCGCCCGGGGTGAAGGAGGCTATGGCTACACCTTC
CASSLAARGEGGYGYTF
>TRBV15|TRBJ1-4|TRBD1|.
TGTGCCACCAGCCCGCAGGGGGATATTAATGAAAAACTGTTTTTT
CATSPQGDINEKLFF
>TRBV29-1|TRBJ2-3|TRBD2|once
TGCAGCGTTGAGGCGGGAGTGCACACAGATACGCAGTATTTT
CSVEAGVHTDTQYF